The clone carrying this T cell receptor beta chain was seen a handful of times. No antigen is known for it. A junction boundary mismatches the germline segment, possibly from a read error. TCRdb reprocessed the RACE reads with MiXCR, giving one entry per CDR3 protein. The table lists around 150,000 distinct CDR3 sequences, roughly a quarter of them singletons. CDR1 is SSHAT, CDR2 FNYEAQ, per germline (reference sequence). This CDR3 contains 16 residues. This sample was included in a study of human T cells and chemical hapten exposure. The time point denotes: patch test 3, about 24 weeks after DPC sensitization. Described treatment: therapeutic diphenylcyclopropenone sensitization with weekly scalp DPC. Findings and caveats of the study: The immune response of these alopecia patients might not match healthy individuals'. As patch test score rose, PT1 expanded TCR counts tended to rise as well.

The receptor was isolated from a woman between 18 and 29 years old with alopecia areata. Some clones in this sample may be carry-over from other donors' samples. The chain couples TRBV7-7 to TRBJ2-2; D perhaps matches TRBD1 (5 bases). Material: whole blood, obtained in connection with sensitization to the hapten diphenylcyclopropenone (DPC). The CDR3 region has the DNA TGTGCTAGCAGCTTAGGGGCAGGAAAGAACACCGGGGAGCTGTTTTTT. It yields the protein CASSLGAGKNTGELFF.